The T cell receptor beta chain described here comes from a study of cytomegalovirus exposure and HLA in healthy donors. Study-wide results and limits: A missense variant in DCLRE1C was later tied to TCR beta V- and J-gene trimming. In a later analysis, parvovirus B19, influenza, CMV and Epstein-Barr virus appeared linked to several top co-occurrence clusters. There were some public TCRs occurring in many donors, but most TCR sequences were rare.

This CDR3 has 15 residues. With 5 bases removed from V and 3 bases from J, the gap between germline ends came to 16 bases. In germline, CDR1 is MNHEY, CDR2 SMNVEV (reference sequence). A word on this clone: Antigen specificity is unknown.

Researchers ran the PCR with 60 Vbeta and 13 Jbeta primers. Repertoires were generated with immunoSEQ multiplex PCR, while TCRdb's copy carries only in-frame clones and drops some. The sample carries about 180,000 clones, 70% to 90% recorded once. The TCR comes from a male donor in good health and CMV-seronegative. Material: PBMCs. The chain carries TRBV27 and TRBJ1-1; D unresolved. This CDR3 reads CASSPPSGVYTEAFF. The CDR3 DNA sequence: TGTGCCAGCAGTCCTCCCTCGGGAGTCTACACTGAAGCTTTCTTT.